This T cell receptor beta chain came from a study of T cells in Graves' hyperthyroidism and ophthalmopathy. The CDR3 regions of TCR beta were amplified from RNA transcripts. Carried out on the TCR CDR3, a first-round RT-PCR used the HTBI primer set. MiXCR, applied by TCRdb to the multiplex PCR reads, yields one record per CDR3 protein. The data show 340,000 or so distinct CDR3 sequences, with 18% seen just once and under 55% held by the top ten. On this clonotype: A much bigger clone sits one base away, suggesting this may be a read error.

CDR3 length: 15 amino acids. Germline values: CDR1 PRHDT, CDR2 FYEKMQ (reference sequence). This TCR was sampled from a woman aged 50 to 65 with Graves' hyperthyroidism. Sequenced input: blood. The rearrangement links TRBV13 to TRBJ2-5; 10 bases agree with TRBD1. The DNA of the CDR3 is TGTGCCAGCAGCTTGTTGACAGGGGGCCCGGAGACCCAGCACTTC. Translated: CASSLLTGGPETQHF.